The entry below describes one TCR beta chain. What it binds is not known. As for time point: cycle 4 day 1 (C4D1), after 5 to 7 weeks of nivolumab. Relapse after autologous stem cell transplantation occurred in every patient, and brentuximab vedotin exposure varied. Using magnetic negative selection, the CD4+ T cells were separated out of thawed PBMCs. CDR1 MNHEY and CDR2 SVGAGI come from the germline V gene. Between the trimmed V and J ends, which lost 5 bases and 6 bases, there was a span of 17 bases. The CDR3 has 15 amino acids. The sample is drawn from a study of PD-1 blockade in classical Hodgkin lymphoma. General study points: TCR diversity in CD4+, not CD8+, cells rose significantly by C4D1. The baseline diversity of complete responders showed similarity to that of newly diagnosed patients. Healthy donors were reported to have higher baseline TCR diversity than newly diagnosed patients. Some patients began nivolumab under 1 year after ASCT. These patients were excluded from later analyses.

Here immunoSEQ multiplex PCR was the method, and the copy in TCRdb shows in-frame clones only, minus some. The sample lists 25,000 to 30,000 clones, approximately 80% occurring once. The input for sequencing was CD4+ T cells from blood, taken before the fourth cycle of nivolumab. The chain employs TRBV6-5 and TRBJ1-5, with TRBD1 as a possible D gene (5 bases). This clonotype was obtained from a human donor with classical Hodgkin lymphoma. The CDR3 here is CASSRVVGGSQPQHF. The CDR3 region has the DNA TGTGCCAGCAGTCGAGTTGTGGGGGGAAGTCAGCCCCAGCATTTT.